This T cell receptor beta chain was found in a study of T cell responses to AZD1222 COVID-19 vaccine. The assay was immunoSEQ multiplex PCR, and TCRdb's table has in-frame clones only and misses some. The sample gives more than 95,000 clones, roughly 85% of which show up once; about 4.3% is in the top ten. Trimming shortened V by 2 bases and J by 8 bases, and 13 bases separated the two germline ends. Germline CDR1 reads MNHEY; CDR2 reads SMNVEV (reference sequence). CDR3 size: 15 residues. V is TRBV27 and J is TRBJ1-6; possibly TRBD1 for D (6 bases). The sequenced sample was peripheral blood, obtained 28 days after the second AZD1222 dose. The sequence was collected from an adult who received the AZD1222 COVID-19 vaccine. The CDR3 reads CASSLAGGPDSPLHF. The DNA of the CDR3 is TGTGCCAGCAGTTTAGCCGGGGGGCCGGATTCACCCCTCCACTTT.